This entry is about one T cell receptor beta chain. What antigen it recognizes has not been identified. No qualities accompany the bases; no much larger clone lies one base away. The entry originates in a study of esophageal squamous cell carcinoma under preoperative chemotherapy (dated by TCRdb to 2016 to 2018). General notes on the study: In the study, TCR repertoires were profiled in both peripheral blood T cells and tumor-infiltrating lymphocytes. The effects of paclitaxel-nedaplatin chemotherapy on T-cell receptor repertoires in patients with esophageal squamous cell carcinoma were assessed. The cohort comprised a handful of patients with primary esophageal squamous cell carcinoma. Repertoires from samples taken before paclitaxel-nedaplatin therapy were compared with repertoires from samples taken after paclitaxel-nedaplatin therapy. Results the study describes overall, beyond this receptor: Tumor-infiltrating lymphocytes after treatment appeared to come partly from peripheral T cells migrating into the tumor, rather than solely from local clonal changes. Clonotype frequencies shifted immediately and substantially under paclitaxel-nedaplatin therapy, and abundant clones were more likely to contract than to amplify. A small cohort was used, with only a few patients with esophageal squamous cell carcinoma being analyzed. After chemotherapy, peripheral T cells showed a significant rise in TCR diversity, whereas tumor-infiltrating lymphocytes did not.

Library preparation employed PCR. The sequencer listed for this sample is HiSeq X Ten. High-throughput sequencing was used to characterize TCR repertoires. TCRdb took the public reads, trimmed them with fastp at Q25, ran MiXCR for clone calling and kept in-frame beta chains. One record per CDR3 amino acid sequence lists the most common genes and DNA. The sample includes 15,000 to 20,000 distinct CDR3 sequences, with approximately 50% observed a single time. Together, the top ten hold 25% to 35% of the sample. The time point label, as the study defines it: before preoperative PTX-NDP chemotherapy. Paclitaxel-nedaplatin was administered to patients as preoperative chemotherapy before surgery. The germline V gene specifies SGHVS as CDR1 and FQNEAQ as CDR2. Taken from cysteine to phenylalanine, the CDR3 has 16 residues. Kept here is only the CDR3 DNA, which spans 48 bases and is read in frame from base 1. Clipping removes 5 bases from V and 6 bases from J, with 13 as the unmatched junction base count.

This receptor was obtained from a human donor with esophageal squamous cell carcinoma. The donor label of this sample is uncertain. The V gene is TRBV7-8 and the J gene is TRBJ2-1; TRBD2 lines up with 7 middle nucleotides. Sample acquisition took place from a patient given preoperative chemotherapy. The CDR3 protein sequence reads: CASSRRVGGWTNEQFF. The DNA sequence follows: TGTGCCAGCAGCCGGCGCGTGGGGGGGTGGACCAATGAGCAGTTCTTC.